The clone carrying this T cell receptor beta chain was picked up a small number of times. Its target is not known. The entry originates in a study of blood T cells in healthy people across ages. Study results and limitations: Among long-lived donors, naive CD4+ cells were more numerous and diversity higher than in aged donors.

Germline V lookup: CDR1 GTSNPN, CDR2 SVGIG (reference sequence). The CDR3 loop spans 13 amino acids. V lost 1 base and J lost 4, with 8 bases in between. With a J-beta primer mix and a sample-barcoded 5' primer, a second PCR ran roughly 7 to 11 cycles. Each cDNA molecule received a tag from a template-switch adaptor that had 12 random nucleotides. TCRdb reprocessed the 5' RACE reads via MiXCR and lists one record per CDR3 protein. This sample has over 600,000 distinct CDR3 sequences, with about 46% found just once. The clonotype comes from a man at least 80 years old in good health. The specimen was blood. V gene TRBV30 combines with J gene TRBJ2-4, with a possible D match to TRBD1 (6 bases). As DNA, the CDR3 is TGTGCCTGGAGTGGGCAGGGGAAAAACATTCAGTACTTC. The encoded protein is CAWSGQGKNIQYF.